Presented here are 2 T cell receptor beta chains from one specimen sequenced in a study of blood T cell repertoires in COVID-19. The protocol was immunoSEQ multiplex PCR, while the TCRdb copy is restricted to in-frame clones and leaves out a portion. The sample contains a few hundred thousand clones, around nine tenths of which appear only once. Sequencing input: PBMCs or T cells enriched from blood (not recorded which). The source is a woman between 40 and 50 years old who had recovered from COVID-19.

This clone was seen only once. The J gene is TRBJ2-7, the V gene TRBV7-2; D is possibly TRBD2 (6 bases). V gave up 1 base and J gave up 7 bases, with 11 bases separating them. This CDR3 has 13 amino acids. In germline, CDR1 is SGHTA, CDR2 FQGNSA. Written as DNA, the CDR3 is TGTGCCAGCAGCTTAGGGAGGGAAGAGGAGCAGTACTTC. Residues: CASSLGREEEQYF.

This sequence joins TRBV4-1 and TRBJ1-1; D is undetermined. The CDR3 has 15 residues. Germline assignment: CDR1 MGHRA and CDR2 YSYEKL. The V and J ends lost 0 bases and 1 base respectively, with 9 bases between them. CDR3 loop: CASSQDWAKNTEAFF. The CDR3 region has the DNA TGCGCCAGCAGCCAAGATTGGGCGAAGAACACTGAAGCTTTCTTT.